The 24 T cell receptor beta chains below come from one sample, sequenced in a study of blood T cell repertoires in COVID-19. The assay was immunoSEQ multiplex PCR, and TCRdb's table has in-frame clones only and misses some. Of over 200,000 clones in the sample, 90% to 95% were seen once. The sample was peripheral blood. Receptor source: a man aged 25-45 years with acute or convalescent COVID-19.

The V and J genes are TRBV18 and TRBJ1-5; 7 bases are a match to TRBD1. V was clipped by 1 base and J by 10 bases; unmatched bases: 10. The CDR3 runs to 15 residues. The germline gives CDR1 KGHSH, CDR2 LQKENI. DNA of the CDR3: TGTGCCAGCTCACCACTGGGACAGACCCCTTCTCCCCAGCATTTT. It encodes CASSPLGQTPSPQHF.

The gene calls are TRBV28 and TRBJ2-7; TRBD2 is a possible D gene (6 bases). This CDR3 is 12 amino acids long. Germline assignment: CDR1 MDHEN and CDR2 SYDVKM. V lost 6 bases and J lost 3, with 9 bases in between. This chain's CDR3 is CASRLGLYEQYF. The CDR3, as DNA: TGTGCCAGCAGGTTGGGACTCTACGAGCAGTACTTC.

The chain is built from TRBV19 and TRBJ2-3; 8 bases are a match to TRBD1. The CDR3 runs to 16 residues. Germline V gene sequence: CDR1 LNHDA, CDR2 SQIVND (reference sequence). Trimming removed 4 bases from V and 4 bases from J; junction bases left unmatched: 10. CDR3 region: CASSKGQGKVSDTQYF. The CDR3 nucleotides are TGTGCCAGTAGTAAAGGACAGGGTAAAGTATCAGATACGCAGTATTTT.

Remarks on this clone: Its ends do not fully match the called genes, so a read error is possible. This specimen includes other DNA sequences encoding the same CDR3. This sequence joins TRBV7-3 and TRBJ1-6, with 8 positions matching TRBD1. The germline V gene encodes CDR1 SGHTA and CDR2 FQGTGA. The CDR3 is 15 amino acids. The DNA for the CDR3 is TGTGCTAGCAGCTTATTGTCAGGGGGCAATTCACCCCTCCACTTT. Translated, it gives CASSLLSGGNSPLHF.

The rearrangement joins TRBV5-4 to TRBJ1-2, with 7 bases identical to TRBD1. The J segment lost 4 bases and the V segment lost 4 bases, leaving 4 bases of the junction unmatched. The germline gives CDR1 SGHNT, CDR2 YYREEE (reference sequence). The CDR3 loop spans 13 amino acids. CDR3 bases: TGTGCCAGCAGCGGGGGACAGCTCTATGGCTACACCTTC. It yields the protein CASSGGQLYGYTF.

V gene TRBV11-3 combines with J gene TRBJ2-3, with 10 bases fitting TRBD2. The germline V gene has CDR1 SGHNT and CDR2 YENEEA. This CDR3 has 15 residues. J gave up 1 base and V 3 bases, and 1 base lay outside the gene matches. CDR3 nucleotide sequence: TGTGCCAGCAGCTTGGGACTAGCGCGCACAGATACGCAGTATTTT. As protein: CASSLGLARTDTQYF.

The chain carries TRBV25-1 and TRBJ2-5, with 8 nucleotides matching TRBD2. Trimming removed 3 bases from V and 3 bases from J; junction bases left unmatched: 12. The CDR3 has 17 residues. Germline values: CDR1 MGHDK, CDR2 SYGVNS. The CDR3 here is CASSDPPRGAPEETQYF. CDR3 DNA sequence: TGTGCCAGCAGTGATCCTCCGCGGGGGGCCCCTGAAGAGACCCAGTACTTC.

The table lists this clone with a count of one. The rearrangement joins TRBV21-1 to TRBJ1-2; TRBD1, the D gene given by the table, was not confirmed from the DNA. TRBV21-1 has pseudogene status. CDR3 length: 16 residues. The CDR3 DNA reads TGTGCCAGCAAGGGGAAGGGCAAAACTTTCGTCTATGGCTACACCTTC. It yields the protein CASKGKGKTFVYGYTF.

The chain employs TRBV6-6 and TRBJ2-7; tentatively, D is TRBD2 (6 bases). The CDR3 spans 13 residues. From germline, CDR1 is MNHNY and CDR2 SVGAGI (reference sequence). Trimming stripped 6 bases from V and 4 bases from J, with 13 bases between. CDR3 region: CASRPPGVYEQYF. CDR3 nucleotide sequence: TGTGCCAGCAGACCCCCGGGAGTTTACGAGCAGTACTTC.

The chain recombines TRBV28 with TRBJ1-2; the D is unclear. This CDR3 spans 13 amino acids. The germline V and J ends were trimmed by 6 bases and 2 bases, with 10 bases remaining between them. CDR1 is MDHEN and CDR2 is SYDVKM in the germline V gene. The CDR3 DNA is TGTGCCAGCAGGCTCTATTCCAACTATGGCTACACCTTC. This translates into CASRLYSNYGYTF.

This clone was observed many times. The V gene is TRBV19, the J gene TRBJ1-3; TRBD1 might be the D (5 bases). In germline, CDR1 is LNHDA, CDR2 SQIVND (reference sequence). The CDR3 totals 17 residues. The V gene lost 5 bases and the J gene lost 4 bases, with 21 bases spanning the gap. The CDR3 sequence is CASSALNRQTSGNTIYF. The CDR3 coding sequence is TGTGCCAGTAGTGCGCTAAACCGACAGACGTCAGGAAACACCATATATTTT.

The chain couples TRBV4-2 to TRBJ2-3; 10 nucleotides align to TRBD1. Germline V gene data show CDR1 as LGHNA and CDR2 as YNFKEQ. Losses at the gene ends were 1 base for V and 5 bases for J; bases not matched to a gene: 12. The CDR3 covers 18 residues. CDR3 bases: TGTGCCAGCAGCCAAGCCATGGACAGGGGGTCCCCCGTAGATACGCAGTATTTT. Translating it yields CASSQAMDRGSPVDTQYF.

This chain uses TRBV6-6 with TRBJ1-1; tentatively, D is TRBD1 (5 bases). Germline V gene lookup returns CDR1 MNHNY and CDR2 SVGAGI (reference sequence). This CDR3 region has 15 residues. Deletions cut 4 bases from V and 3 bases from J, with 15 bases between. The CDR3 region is CASSSGGAADTEAFF. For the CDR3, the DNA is TGTGCCAGCAGTTCAGGTGGGGCGGCGGACACTGAAGCTTTCTTT.

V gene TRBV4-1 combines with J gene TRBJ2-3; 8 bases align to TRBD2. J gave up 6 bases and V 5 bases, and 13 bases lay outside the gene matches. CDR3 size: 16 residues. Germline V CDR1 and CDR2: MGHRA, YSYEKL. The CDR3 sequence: CASSYTSGGAEDTQYF. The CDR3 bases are TGCGCCAGCAGCTATACATCCGGGGGGGCCGAGGATACGCAGTATTTT.

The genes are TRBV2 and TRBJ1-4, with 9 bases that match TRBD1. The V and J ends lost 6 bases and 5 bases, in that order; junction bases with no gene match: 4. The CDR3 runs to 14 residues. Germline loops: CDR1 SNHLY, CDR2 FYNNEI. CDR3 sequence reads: CASSLTGGNEKLFF. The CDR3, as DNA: TGTGCCAGCAGCCTGACAGGGGGGAATGAAAAACTGTTTTTT. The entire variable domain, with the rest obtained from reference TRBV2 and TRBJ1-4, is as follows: EPEVTQTPSHQVTQMGQEVILRCVPISNHLYFYWYRQILGQKVEFLVSFYNNEISEKSEIFDDQFSVERPDGSNFTLKIRSTKLEDSAMYFCASSLTGGNEKLFFGSGTQLSVL.

The DNA of the CDR3 is TGTGCCAGCAAATATCGGGCAGGGGCCTCGAATCAGCCCCAGCATTTT. Amino acids: CASKYRAGASNQPQHF. The gene calls are TRBV27 and TRBJ1-5; tentative D call: TRBD1 (6 bases). In germline, CDR1 is MNHEY, CDR2 SMNVEV (reference sequence). Trimming removed 7 bases from V and 4 bases from J, with 20 bases in between. The CDR3 is 16 amino acids.

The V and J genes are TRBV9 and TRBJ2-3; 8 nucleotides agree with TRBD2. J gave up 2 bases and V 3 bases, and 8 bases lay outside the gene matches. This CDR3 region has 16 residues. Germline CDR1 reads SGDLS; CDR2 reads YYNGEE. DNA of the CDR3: TGTGCCAGCAGCGCTGGACTAGCAGGGCCCACAGATACGCAGTATTTT. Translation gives CASSAGLAGPTDTQYF.

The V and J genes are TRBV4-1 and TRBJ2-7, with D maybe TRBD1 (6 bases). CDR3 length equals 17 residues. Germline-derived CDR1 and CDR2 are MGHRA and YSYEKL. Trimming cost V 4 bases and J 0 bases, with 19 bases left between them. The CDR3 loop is CASSPWGLGKNSYEQYF. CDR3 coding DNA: TGCGCCAGCAGCCCGTGGGGGCTCGGAAAAAACTCCTACGAGCAGTACTTC.

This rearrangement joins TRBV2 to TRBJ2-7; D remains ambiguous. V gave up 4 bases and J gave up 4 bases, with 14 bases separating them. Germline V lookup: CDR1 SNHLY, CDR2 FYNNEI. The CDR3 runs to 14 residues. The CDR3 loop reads CASSALPPRYEQYF. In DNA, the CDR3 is TGTGCCAGCAGTGCCCTGCCCCCGCGATACGAGCAGTACTTC.

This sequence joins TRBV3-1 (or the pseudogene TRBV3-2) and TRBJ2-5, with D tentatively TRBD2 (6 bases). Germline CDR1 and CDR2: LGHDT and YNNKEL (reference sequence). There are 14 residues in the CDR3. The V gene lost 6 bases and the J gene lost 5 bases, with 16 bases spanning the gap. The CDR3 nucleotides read TGTGCCAGCAGATTAGGGGCCGCGGGGGAGACCCAGTACTTC. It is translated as CASRLGAAGETQYF.

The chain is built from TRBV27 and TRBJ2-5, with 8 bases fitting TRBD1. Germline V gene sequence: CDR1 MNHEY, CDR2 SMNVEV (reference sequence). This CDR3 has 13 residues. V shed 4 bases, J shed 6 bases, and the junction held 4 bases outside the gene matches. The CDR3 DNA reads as TGTGCCAGCAGTTGGACAGGGAGAAAGACCCAGTACTTC. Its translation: CASSWTGRKTQYF.

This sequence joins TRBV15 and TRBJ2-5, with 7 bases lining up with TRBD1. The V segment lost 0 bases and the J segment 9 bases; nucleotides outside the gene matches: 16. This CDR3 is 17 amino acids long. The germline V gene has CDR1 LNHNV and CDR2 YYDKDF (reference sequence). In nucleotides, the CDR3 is TGTGCCACCAGCAGAGATTCCTTACGGGACAGATTCCCGCCCCAGTACTTC. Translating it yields CATSRDSLRDRFPPQYF.

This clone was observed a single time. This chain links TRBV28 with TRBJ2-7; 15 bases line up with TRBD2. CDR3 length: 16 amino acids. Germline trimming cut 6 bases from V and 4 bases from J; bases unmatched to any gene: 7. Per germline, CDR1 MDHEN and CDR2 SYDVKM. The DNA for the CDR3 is TGTGCCAGCAGGCGAGGACTAGCGGGAGGGCCATACGAGCAGTACTTC. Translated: CASRRGLAGGPYEQYF.

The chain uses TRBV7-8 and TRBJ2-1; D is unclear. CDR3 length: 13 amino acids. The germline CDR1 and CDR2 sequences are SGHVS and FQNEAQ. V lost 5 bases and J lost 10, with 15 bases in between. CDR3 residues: CASSVLQSGEQFF. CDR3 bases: TGTGCCAGCAGCGTCCTGCAGTCAGGCGAGCAGTTCTTC.